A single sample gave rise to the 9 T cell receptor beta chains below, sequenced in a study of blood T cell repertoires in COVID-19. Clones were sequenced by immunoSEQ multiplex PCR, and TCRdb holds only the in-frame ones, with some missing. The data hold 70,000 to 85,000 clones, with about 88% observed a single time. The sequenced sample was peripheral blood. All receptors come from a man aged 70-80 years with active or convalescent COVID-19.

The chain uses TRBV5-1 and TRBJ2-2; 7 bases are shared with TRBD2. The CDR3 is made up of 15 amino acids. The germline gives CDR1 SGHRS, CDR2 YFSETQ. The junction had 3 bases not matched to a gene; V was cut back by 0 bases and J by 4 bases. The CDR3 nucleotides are TGCGCCAGCAGCTTGGGCAGGGAGGGCACCGGGGAGCTGTTTTTT. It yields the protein CASSLGREGTGELFF. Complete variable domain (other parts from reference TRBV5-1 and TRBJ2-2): KAGVTQTPRYLIKTRGQQVTLSCSPISGHRSVSWYQQTPGQGLQFLFEYFSETQRNKGNFPGRFSGRQFSNSRSEMNVSTLELGDSALYLCASSLGREGTGELFFGEGSRLTVL.

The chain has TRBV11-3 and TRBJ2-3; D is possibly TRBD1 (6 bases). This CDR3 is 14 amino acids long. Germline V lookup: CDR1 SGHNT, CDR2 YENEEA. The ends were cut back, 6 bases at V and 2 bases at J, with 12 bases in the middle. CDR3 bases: TGTGCCAGCAGTCATGGACAGTCCACAGATACGCAGTATTTT. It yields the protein CASSHGQSTDTQYF.

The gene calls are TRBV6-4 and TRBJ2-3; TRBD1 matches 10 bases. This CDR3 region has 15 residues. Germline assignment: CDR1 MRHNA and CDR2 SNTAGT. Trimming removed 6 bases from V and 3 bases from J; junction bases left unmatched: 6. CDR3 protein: CASSGTGVETDTQYF. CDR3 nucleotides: TGTGCCAGCAGCGGGACAGGGGTTGAAACAGATACGCAGTATTTT.

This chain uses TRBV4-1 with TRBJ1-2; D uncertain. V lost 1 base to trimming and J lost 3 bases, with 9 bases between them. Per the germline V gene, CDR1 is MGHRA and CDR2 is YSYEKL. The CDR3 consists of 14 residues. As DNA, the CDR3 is TGCGCCAGCAGCCAAGGTCTGGCGGACTATGGCTACACCTTC. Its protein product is CASSQGLADYGYTF.

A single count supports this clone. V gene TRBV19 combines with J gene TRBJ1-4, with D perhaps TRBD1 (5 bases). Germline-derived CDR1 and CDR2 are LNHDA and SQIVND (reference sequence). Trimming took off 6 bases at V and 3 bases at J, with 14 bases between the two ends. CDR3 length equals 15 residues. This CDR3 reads CASRLGMGPNEKLFF. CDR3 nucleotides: TGTGCCAGTAGGCTGGGAATGGGGCCTAATGAAAAACTGTTTTTT.

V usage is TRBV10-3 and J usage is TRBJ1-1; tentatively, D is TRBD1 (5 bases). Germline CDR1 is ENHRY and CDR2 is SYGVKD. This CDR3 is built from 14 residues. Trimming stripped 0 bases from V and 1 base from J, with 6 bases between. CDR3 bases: TGTGCCATCAGTGAGTCGGGGGGGAACACTGAAGCTTTCTTT. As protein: CAISESGGNTEAFF.

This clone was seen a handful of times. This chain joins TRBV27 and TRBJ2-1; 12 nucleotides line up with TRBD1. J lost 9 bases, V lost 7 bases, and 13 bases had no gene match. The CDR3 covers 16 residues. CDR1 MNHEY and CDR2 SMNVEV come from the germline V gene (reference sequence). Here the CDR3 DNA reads TGTGCCAGCAACCCACCGGGACAGGGGGCGACGGGTGAGCAGTTCTTC. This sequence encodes CASNPPGQGATGEQFF.

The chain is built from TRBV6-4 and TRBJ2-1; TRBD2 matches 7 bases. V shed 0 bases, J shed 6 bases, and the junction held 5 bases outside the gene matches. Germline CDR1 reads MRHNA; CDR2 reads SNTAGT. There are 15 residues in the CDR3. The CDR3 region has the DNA TGTGCCAGCAGTGACTCGGGGGGGATCGTCAATGAGCAGTTCTTC. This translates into CASSDSGGIVNEQFF.

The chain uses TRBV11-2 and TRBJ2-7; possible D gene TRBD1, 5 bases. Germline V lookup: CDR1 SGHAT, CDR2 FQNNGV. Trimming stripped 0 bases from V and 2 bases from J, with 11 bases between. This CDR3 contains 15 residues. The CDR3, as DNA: TGTGCCAGCAGCTTAGATTCAGGGAACCCCTACGAGCAGTACTTC. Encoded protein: CASSLDSGNPYEQYF.